This T cell receptor beta chain was profiled in a study of siplizumab effects on memory and regulatory T cells. V lost 4 bases, J lost 3 bases, and 4 bases stayed unmatched. The germline CDR1 and CDR2 sequences are SGHRS and YFSETQ. This CDR3 spans 13 amino acids. Profiling relied on immunoSEQ multiplex PCR, and the TCRdb table lists in-frame clones only, not all of them. The profile shows tens of thousands of clones, approximately 93% of them singletons. The TCR sequence derives from a human donor in good health. The V gene is TRBV5-1, the J gene TRBJ2-7; 7 bases agree with TRBD1. Material for sequencing was CD8+ T cells sorted from blood. CDR3 coding DNA: TGCGCCAGCAGCCTCAGGGGGATCTACGAGCAGTACTTC. As protein: CASSLRGIYEQYF.